The subject of this entry is one TCR beta chain. Its antigen remains unidentified. Unique molecular identifiers tagged the TCRbeta library. TCRdb re-analysed the PCR reads in MiXCR, keeping a single row per CDR3 protein. Among about 200,000 distinct CDR3 sequences listed, about a sixth were seen once. The data originate from a study of T-cell reconstitution after alpha-beta-depleted transplantation in children. Deletions cut 5 bases from V and 5 bases from J, with 15 bases between. The CDR3 sequence is 14 residues long. Study-level findings and limits: Reportedly, only several hundred clones from non-depleted graft cells drove alpha-beta T-cell counts at about two months. Certain patients had high TCRbeta diversity at day 60, and it came from recipient T cells and thymic progenitors that survived.

The rearrangement uses TRBV12-3 or TRBV12-4 and TRBJ2-5, with D perhaps matching TRBD1 (5 bases). This sequence was found in a male patient aged 2-15 years who had a stem cell transplant for acute lymphoblastic leukemia, so the T cells may come from the graft donor. The sample here was PBMCs, mostly from graft donor cells, taken 360 days after TCRalphabeta/CD19-depleted stem cell transplant. CDR3 sequence: CASSRLQGFETQYF. The CDR3 bases are TGTGCCAGCAGTCGCCTCCAGGGTTTCGAGACCCAGTACTTC.